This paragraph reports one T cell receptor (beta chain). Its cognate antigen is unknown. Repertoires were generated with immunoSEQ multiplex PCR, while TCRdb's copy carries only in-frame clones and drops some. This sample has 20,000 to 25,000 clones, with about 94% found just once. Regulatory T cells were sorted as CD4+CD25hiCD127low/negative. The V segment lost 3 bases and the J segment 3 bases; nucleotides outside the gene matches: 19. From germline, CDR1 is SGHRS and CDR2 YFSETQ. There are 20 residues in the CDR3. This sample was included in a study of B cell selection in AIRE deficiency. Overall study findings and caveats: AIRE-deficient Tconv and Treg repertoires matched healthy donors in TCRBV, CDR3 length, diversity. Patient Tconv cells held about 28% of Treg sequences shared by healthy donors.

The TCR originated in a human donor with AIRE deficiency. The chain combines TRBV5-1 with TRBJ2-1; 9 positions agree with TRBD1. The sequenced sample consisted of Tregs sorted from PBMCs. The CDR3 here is CASSSKNRGLSLADYNEQFF. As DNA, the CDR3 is TGCGCCAGCAGCTCGAAAAACAGGGGGCTGTCTTTAGCGGACTACAATGAGCAGTTCTTC.